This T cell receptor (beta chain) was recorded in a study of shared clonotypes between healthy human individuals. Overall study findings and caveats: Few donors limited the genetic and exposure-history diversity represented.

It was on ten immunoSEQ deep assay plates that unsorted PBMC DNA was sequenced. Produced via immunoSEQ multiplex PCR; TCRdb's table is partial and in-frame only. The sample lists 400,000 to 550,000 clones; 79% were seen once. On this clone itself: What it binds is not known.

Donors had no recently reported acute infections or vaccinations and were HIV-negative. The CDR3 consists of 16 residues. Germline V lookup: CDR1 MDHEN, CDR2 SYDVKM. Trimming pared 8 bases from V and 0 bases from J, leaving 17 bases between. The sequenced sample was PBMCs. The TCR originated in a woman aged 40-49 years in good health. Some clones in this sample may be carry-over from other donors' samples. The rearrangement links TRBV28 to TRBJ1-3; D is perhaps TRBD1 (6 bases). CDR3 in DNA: TGTGCCAGCTTAGGAGGTGGACAGAGCTCTGGAAACACCATATATTTT. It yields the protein CASLGGGQSSGNTIYF.